One sample yielded the 10 T cell receptor beta chains listed below, sequenced in a study of T cells after yellow fever vaccination. TCRdb recomputed calls from the 5' RACE reads with MiXCR, one row per CDR3 protein. The repertoire holds 60,000 to 85,000 distinct CDR3 sequences, with more than 5.5% as singletons. This specimen was CD8+ T cells sorted from PBMCs, taken roughly 5 days after the first yellow fever vaccination. The receptor set was obtained from a man aged 18 to 30 who received the YFV17D yellow fever vaccine.

This chain links TRBV7-8 with TRBJ2-7; the match to TRBD2 covers 9 bases. The CDR3 extends over 17 amino acids. Losses at the gene ends were 0 bases for V and 6 bases for J; bases not matched to a gene: 12. Germline V gene sequence: CDR1 SGHVS, CDR2 FQNEAQ. In DNA form, the CDR3 reads TGTGCCAGCAGCTTAGCGTTCGGTAGCGGGGGTTTCGGCGAGCAGTACTTC. Translated, it gives CASSLAFGSGGFGEQYF.

This clonotype was observed many times. An end of the junction differs from the germline gene, which may be a read error. V usage is TRBV18 and J usage is TRBJ2-7, with D unclear. This CDR3 is 12 amino acids long. Germline CDR1 and CDR2: KGHSH and LQKENI. CDR3 sequence (DNA): TGCGCCAGCAGCCCCGGCGGCTACGAGCAGTACTTC. Translated: CASSPGGYEQYF. Combining the CDR3 with reference TRBV18 and TRBJ2-7 gives the whole variable domain NAGVMQNPRHLVRRRGQEARLRCSPMKGHSHVYWYRQLPEEGLKFMVYLQKENIIDESGMPKERFSAEFPKEGPSILRIQQVVRGDSAAYFCASSPGGYEQYFGPGTRLTVT.

The J gene is TRBJ1-5, the V gene TRBV20-1; no reliable D call. This CDR3 spans 14 amino acids. The V gene lost 3 bases and the J gene lost 0 bases, with 9 bases spanning the gap. Per germline, CDR1 DFQATT and CDR2 SNEGSKA (reference sequence). The CDR3 coding sequence is TGCAGTGCTAGTTCCGGAGATAGCAATCAGCCCCAGCATTTT. This sequence encodes CSASSGDSNQPQHF.

This clonotype was found a few times. V gene TRBV9 combines with J gene TRBJ1-1, with TRBD1 matching 9 bases. V lost 0 bases to trimming and J lost 1 base; unmatched junction nucleotides: 7. Germline CDR1 SGDLS, CDR2 YYNGEE. The CDR3 is 17 amino acids. The DNA of the CDR3 is TGTGCCAGCAGCGTAGTCAGTGGGACAGGGAGGAACACTGAAGCTTTCTTT. Translated: CASSVVSGTGRNTEAFF.

This clonotype was seen many times. The rearrangement links TRBV4-3 to TRBJ2-3; 7 bases fit TRBD2. Germline V gene data show CDR1 as LGHNA and CDR2 as YSLEER. This CDR3 spans 16 amino acids. The trim removed 0 bases at V and 1 base at J, leaving 4 bases unmatched. The CDR3 nucleotides are TGCGCCAGCAGCCAAGATCCCAGCGGGGGCACAGATACGCAGTATTTT. Translation gives CASSQDPSGGTDTQYF.

This clonotype showed up just a few times. The CDR3 loop is CASTQGPGETGEETQYF. CDR3 sequence (DNA): TGTGCCAGCACCCAAGGCCCCGGGGAGACAGGGGAGGAGACGCAGTATTTT. The rearrangement links TRBV12-3 or TRBV12-4 to TRBJ2-3; 8 nucleotides line up with TRBD1. This CDR3 contains 17 residues. V dropped 7 bases and J dropped 9; count of bases not matched to a gene: 21.

This clonotype appeared a few times. This chain connects TRBV9 to TRBJ1-2; no definite D call. The length of the CDR3 is 12 residues. Germline V CDR1 and CDR2: SGDLS, YYNGEE. V was cut by 0 bases and J by 6 bases, with 6 bases left in between. CDR3 in DNA: TGTGCCAGCAGCGTAGCACGTAATGGCTACACCTTC. Its translation: CASSVARNGYTF. Full variable domain (missing parts from reference TRBV9 and TRBJ1-2): DSGVTQTPKHLITATGQRVTLRCSPRSGDLSVYWYQQSLDQGLQFLIQYYNGEERAKGNILERFSAQQFPDLHSELNLSSLELGDSALYFCASSVARNGYTFGSGTRLTVV.

This clonotype was seen only a few times. The rearrangement joins TRBV20-1 to TRBJ2-7; possible D gene TRBD2, 6 bases. The CDR3 spans 14 residues. Per germline, CDR1 DFQATT and CDR2 SNEGSKA (reference sequence). Trimming left V 3 bases short and J 6 bases short, with 18 bases between. The CDR3 DNA reads TGCAGTGCTAGCCCGGGACTGGGAGGAGGCGAGCAGTACTTC. Protein: CSASPGLGGGEQYF.

This clonotype was seen a handful of times. The CDR3 region has the DNA TGCGCCAGCAGTCCGCGGATGTCTGGGGGGTTTCTAGATACGCAGTATTTT. Translating gives CASSPRMSGGFLDTQYF. This chain connects TRBV23-1 to TRBJ2-3; D is possibly TRBD2 (6 bases). TRBV23-1 is labeled an ORF, and its function is uncertain. Trimming took off 4 bases at V and 5 bases at J, with 22 bases between the two ends. The CDR3 runs to 17 residues.

In nucleotides, the CDR3 is TGTGCCAGTACCATGGGGCAGGGGGACATAACTGAAGCTTTCTTT. It codes for CASTMGQGDITEAFF. V is TRBV19 and J is TRBJ1-1; 7 bases match TRBD1. Trimming took 7 bases from V and 5 from J; bases not matched to a gene: 13. The germline V gene has CDR1 LNHDA and CDR2 SQIVND (reference sequence). The CDR3 has 15 residues.